This T cell receptor (beta chain) is from a study of Graves' ophthalmopathy and Graves' hyperthyroidism. Germline CDR1 reads GTSNPN; CDR2 reads SVGIG (reference sequence). V lost 2 bases and J lost 5, with 6 bases in between. The CDR3 runs 12 residues. In this sample, this clonotype turned up many times. The sequenced template was RNA, covering the TCR beta CDR3 region. In the first round, RT-PCR was carried out with HTBI primers, and a multiplex PCR formed the second round. TCRdb re-derived calls from the multiplex PCR reads in MiXCR, one entry per CDR3 protein. The sample lists 680,000 or so distinct CDR3 sequences, about 20% occurring once.

Sequencing was performed on peripheral blood. The rearrangement links TRBV30 to TRBJ2-2; D is unclear. This clonotype originated in a woman between 18 and 29 years old with stable Graves' hyperthyroidism. Some clones in this sample may be carry-over from other donors' samples. The CDR3 bases are TGTGCCTGGAGTCTAGAGACCGGGGAGCTGTTTTTT. Translation gives CAWSLETGELFF.